These 24 T cell receptor beta chains originate from one sample sequenced in a study of T cell responses to AZD1222 COVID-19 vaccine. Method: immunoSEQ multiplex PCR; TCRdb's copy keeps in-frame clones and lacks some. The data contain 80,000 to 130,000 clones, more than 75% of them singletons. The sample was peripheral blood, taken on day 0 of AZD1222 vaccination. These TCRs come from an adult in good health.

J is TRBJ2-2 and V is TRBV6-2 or TRBV6-3; D not resolved. Germline CDR1 MNHEY, CDR2 SVGEGT. V was pared by 4 bases and J by 2 bases, with 20 bases between. The CDR3 contains 18 residues. The CDR3 loop is CASSSYLSPTSNTGELFF. CDR3 nucleotides: TGTGCCAGCAGTTCCTACCTCTCTCCTACCTCTAACACCGGGGAGCTGTTTTTT.

The chain links TRBV9 to TRBJ2-3, with D possibly TRBD2 on 6 matching bases. The CDR3 is made up of 15 amino acids. The V gene lost 5 bases and the J gene lost 6 bases, with 19 bases spanning the gap. Germline CDR1 and CDR2: SGDLS and YYNGEE. CDR3 DNA: TGTGCCAGCAGGAGAGGGGCTTGGGAGGCTGATACGCAGTATTTT. Translation: CASRRGAWEADTQYF. The full variable domain, rest sourced from reference TRBV9 and TRBJ2-3, is DSGVTQTPKHLITATGQRVTLRCSPRSGDLSVYWYQQSLDQGLQFLIQYYNGEERAKGNILERFSAQQFPDLHSELNLSSLELGDSALYFCASRRGAWEADTQYFGPGTRLTVL.

The CDR3 loop is CAISEAAPNTGELFF. CDR3 nucleotide sequence: TGTGCCATCAGTGAGGCTGCTCCGAACACCGGGGAGCTGTTTTTT. The chain combines TRBV10-3 with TRBJ2-2; D gene unclear. The germline V and J ends were trimmed by 2 bases and 0 bases, with 7 bases remaining between them. This CDR3 is 15 amino acids long. Looked up from germline, CDR1 is ENHRY and CDR2 is SYGVKD.

This rearrangement joins TRBV28 to TRBJ2-1, with D unclear. V lost 3 bases and J lost 9, with 6 bases in between. CDR3 length: 11 residues. Germline V gene lookup returns CDR1 MDHEN and CDR2 SYDVKM. CDR3 DNA sequence: TGTGCCAGCAGTTTGTGGGGTGAGCAGTTCTTC. This sequence encodes CASSLWGEQFF.

The count of this clone is one. The rearrangement joins TRBV2 to TRBJ1-4; unclear D gene. Trimming removed 6 bases from V and 1 base from J, with 15 bases in between. The CDR3 length is 16 residues. CDR1 SNHLY and CDR2 FYNNEI come from the germline V gene. The CDR3, as DNA: TGTGCCAGCAGACCTGGGAGGTCCGTAACTAATGAAAAACTGTTTTTT. This sequence encodes CASRPGRSVTNEKLFF.

The chain is built from TRBV15 and TRBJ1-6; unclear D gene. The V and J ends lost 1 base and 7 bases respectively, with 5 bases between them. The germline CDR1 and CDR2 sequences are LNHNV and YYDKDF (reference sequence). The CDR3 length is 13 residues. CDR3 nucleotides: TGTGCCACCAGCAGAGGGGAAAATTCACCCCTCCACTTT. The encoded protein is CATSRGENSPLHF.

The chain links TRBV28 to TRBJ2-1; the match to TRBD1 covers 8 bases. The CDR3 totals 16 residues. Germline loops: CDR1 MDHEN, CDR2 SYDVKM. V trimming: 5 bases; J trimming: 5 bases; junction bases outside the gene matches: 11. CDR3 amino acids: CASSTTSGGKHNEQFF. The DNA of the CDR3 is TGTGCCAGCAGTACGACCTCAGGGGGCAAGCACAATGAGCAGTTCTTC.

The rearrangement joins TRBV6-2 or TRBV6-3 to TRBJ1-2; D is unclear. The CDR3 sequence is 15 residues long. Trimming took 4 bases from V and 0 from J, leaving 12 bases between them. In germline, CDR1 is MNHEY, CDR2 SVGEGT. In nucleotides, the CDR3 is TGTGCCAGCAGTTTAAAGGACGGAGCTAACTATGGCTACACCTTC. This encodes CASSLKDGANYGYTF.

V and J are TRBV7-6 and TRBJ2-1, with a possible D match to TRBD2 (5 bases). The CDR3 consists of 17 residues. Germline V gives CDR1 SGHVS, CDR2 FNYEAQ. V lost 1 base, J lost 0 bases, and 13 bases lay in between. The CDR3 spells CASSLGVRGSSYNEQFF. For the CDR3, the DNA is TGTGCCAGCAGCTTAGGCGTCCGGGGAAGCTCCTACAATGAGCAGTTCTTC.

The chain uses TRBV4-1 and TRBJ2-3; TRBD2 aligns across 14 bases. After removal of 4 bases from V and 2 bases from J, the junction contained 5 bases not matched to a gene. CDR3 length: 17 residues. Germline values: CDR1 MGHRA, CDR2 YSYEKL. CDR3 amino acids: CASSLGLAGVITDTQYF. The CDR3 DNA sequence: TGCGCCAGCAGCCTGGGACTAGCGGGGGTTATCACAGATACGCAGTATTTT.

V usage is TRBV4-2 and J usage is TRBJ1-1; the D gene is possibly TRBD1 (5 bases). The CDR3 is 14 residues long. Germline assignment: CDR1 LGHNA and CDR2 YNFKEQ. Trimming took 2 bases from V and 0 from J, leaving 7 bases between them. The CDR3 loop reads CASSQSQVNTEAFF. The CDR3 region has the DNA TGTGCCAGCAGCCAATCACAGGTGAACACTGAAGCTTTCTTT.

CDR3 amino acids: CASSSQIGAGWEKLFF. For the CDR3, the DNA is TGTGCCAGCAGTTCGCAGATAGGGGCGGGTTGGGAAAAACTGTTTTTT. The chain has TRBV28 and TRBJ1-4, with D possibly TRBD1 on 5 matching bases. Germline values: CDR1 MDHEN, CDR2 SYDVKM. The CDR3 is made up of 16 amino acids. V was pared by 4 bases and J by 8 bases, with 20 bases between.

The rearrangement joins TRBV6-2 or TRBV6-3 to TRBJ1-5; D might be TRBD1 (5 bases). This CDR3 contains 14 residues. Germline lookup yields CDR1 MNHEY and CDR2 SVGEGT. V dropped 2 bases and J dropped 6 bases, with 11 bases sitting between them. CDR3 bases: TGTGCCAGCAGTTACGGGGGGGGTGCTCAGCCCCAGCATTTT. Translating it yields CASSYGGGAQPQHF.

This chain connects TRBV18 to TRBJ1-1; 8 positions agree with TRBD1. The CDR3 has 12 residues. After removal of 4 bases from V and 5 bases from J, the junction contained 0 bases not matched to a gene. Germline CDR1 is KGHSH and CDR2 is LQKENI. The CDR3 bases are TGTGCCAGCTCACGGACAGGGACTGAAGCTTTCTTT. It codes for CASSRTGTEAFF. Full variable domain (remainder filled in from reference TRBV18 and TRBJ1-1): NAGVMQNPRHLVRRRGQEARLRCSPMKGHSHVYWYRQLPEEGLKFMVYLQKENIIDESGMPKERFSAEFPKEGPSILRIQQVVRGDSAAYFCASSRTGTEAFFGQGTRLTVV.

This sequence joins TRBV2 and TRBJ1-2, with D unclear. V lost 2 bases to trimming and J lost 14 bases, with 15 bases between them. CDR3 size: 12 residues. Germline V gene data show CDR1 as SNHLY and CDR2 as FYNNEI. The CDR3 nucleotides are TGTGCCAGCAGTGAAATAGTGTCAGCTTTTACCTTC. Its protein product is CASSEIVSAFTF.

The chain joins TRBV29-1 to TRBJ2-5; no firm D call. The CDR3 contains 11 residues. CDR1 SQVTM and CDR2 ANQGSEA come from the germline V gene. V lost 6 bases to trimming and J lost 3 bases, with 8 bases between them. The CDR3 DNA follows: TGCAGCGTGGCCCCGGAAGAGACCCAGTACTTC. Its translation is CSVAPEETQYF. Full variable domain (missing parts from reference TRBV29-1 and TRBJ2-5): SAVISQKPSRDICQRGTSLTIQCQVDSQVTMMFWYRQQPGQSLTLIATANQGSEATYESGFVIDKFPISRPNLTFSTLTVSNMSPEDSSIYLCSVAPEETQYFGPGTRLLVL.

V usage is TRBV4-3 and J usage is TRBJ1-4; a possible D gene is TRBD1 (5 bases). V lost 0 bases and J 2 bases, leaving 16 bases between the germline ends. The CDR3 consists of 18 residues. Looked up from germline, CDR1 is LGHNA and CDR2 is YSLEER. The CDR3 DNA reads as TGCGCCAGCAGCCAAGAACGGAAGGGGCGCCCGACTAATGAAAAACTGTTTTTT. Protein sequence: CASSQERKGRPTNEKLFF.

This chain uses TRBV7-2 with TRBJ2-7, with 11 bases matching TRBD2. The CDR3 is 15 amino acids. V dropped 5 bases and J dropped 3; count of bases not matched to a gene: 6. From germline, CDR1 is SGHTA and CDR2 FQGNSA. CDR3 amino acids: CASSQPGLADYEQYF. CDR3 nucleotide sequence: TGTGCCAGCAGCCAACCGGGACTAGCGGACTACGAGCAGTACTTC.

The rearrangement uses TRBV19 and TRBJ1-5; 9 bases are a match to TRBD1. The germline CDR1 and CDR2 sequences are LNHDA and SQIVND (reference sequence). J gave up 3 bases and V 11 bases, and 11 bases lay outside the gene matches. The CDR3 runs to 15 residues. CDR3 residues: CASQEGQGVNQPQHF. The CDR3 DNA follows: TGTGCCTCTCAAGAGGGACAGGGAGTCAATCAGCCCCAGCATTTT.

This chain joins TRBV5-1 and TRBJ1-1, with unresolved D. In germline, CDR1 is SGHRS, CDR2 YFSETQ. The CDR3 loop spans 16 amino acids. The V and J ends lost 0 bases and 0 bases respectively, with 12 bases between them. CDR3: CASSLDGSTMNTEAFF. DNA of the CDR3: TGCGCCAGCAGCTTGGATGGTAGTACGATGAACACTGAAGCTTTCTTT.

The chain employs TRBV6-5 and TRBJ1-2; D perhaps matches TRBD1 (5 bases). The CDR3 totals 15 residues. V was shortened by 0 bases and J by 4 bases, with 12 bases between the two germline ends. In germline, CDR1 is MNHEY, CDR2 SVGAGI. This chain's CDR3 is CASSYSAGHGYGYTF. The DNA for the CDR3 is TGTGCCAGCAGTTACTCGGCAGGGCACGGCTATGGCTACACCTTC.

The chain links TRBV5-8 to TRBJ1-2; D ambiguous. This CDR3 has 13 amino acids. CDR1 and CDR2 from the germline V gene are SGHTS and YDEGEE. V gave up 5 bases and J gave up 8 bases, with 16 bases separating them. CDR3 amino acids: CASRFSTGSGYTF. The CDR3, as DNA: TGTGCCAGCAGATTTTCAACGGGAAGCGGCTACACCTTC.

V usage is TRBV4-1 and J usage is TRBJ1-5; D ambiguous. The germline V gene encodes CDR1 MGHRA and CDR2 YSYEKL. The V end lost 2 bases, the J end lost 4 bases, and 12 bases lay between the germline ends. This CDR3 has 15 residues. The CDR3 sequence: CASSQLGNGNQPQHF. The CDR3 bases are TGCGCCAGCAGCCAACTAGGTAACGGGAATCAGCCCCAGCATTTT.

This clone occurred a few times. The chain employs TRBV7-2 and TRBJ2-5, with D possibly being TRBD2 (5 bases). The length of the CDR3 is 14 residues. Germline V gene data show CDR1 as SGHTA and CDR2 as FQGNSA. V was cut by 0 bases and J by 1 base, with 6 bases left in between. CDR3: CASSLAGSQETQYF. The CDR3 bases are TGTGCCAGCAGCTTAGCGGGGAGCCAAGAGACCCAGTACTTC.